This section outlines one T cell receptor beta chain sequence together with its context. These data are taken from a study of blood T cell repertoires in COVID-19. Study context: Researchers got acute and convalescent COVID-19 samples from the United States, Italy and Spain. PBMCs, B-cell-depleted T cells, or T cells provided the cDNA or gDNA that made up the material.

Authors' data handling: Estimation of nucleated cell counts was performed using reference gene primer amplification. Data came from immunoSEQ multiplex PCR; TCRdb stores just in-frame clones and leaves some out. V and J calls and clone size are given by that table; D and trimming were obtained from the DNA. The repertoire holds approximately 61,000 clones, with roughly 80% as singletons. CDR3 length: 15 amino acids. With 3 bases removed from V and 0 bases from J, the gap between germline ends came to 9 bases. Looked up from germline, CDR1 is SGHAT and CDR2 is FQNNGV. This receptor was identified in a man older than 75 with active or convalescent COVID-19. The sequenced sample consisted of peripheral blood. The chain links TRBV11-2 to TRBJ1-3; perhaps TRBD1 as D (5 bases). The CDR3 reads CASSFQTGSGNTIYF. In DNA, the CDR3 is TGTGCCAGCAGCTTTCAAACAGGCTCTGGAAACACCATATATTTT.